The entry below gives a single T cell receptor beta chain sequence along with its context. The primer mix had 60 Vbeta and 13 Jbeta primers. Produced via immunoSEQ multiplex PCR; TCRdb's table is partial and in-frame only. The table shows about 110,000 clones, with 71% occurring only once. This specimen belongs to a study of cytomegalovirus exposure and HLA in healthy donors. Sequencing was done on a sample of PBMCs. This TCR was recovered from a female donor in good health and CMV-seronegative.

CDR3 in amino acids: CASSPSGQGVGFSEQYF. CDR3 in DNA: TGTGCCAGCAGCCCATCGGGACAGGGGGTAGGTTTTTCCGAGCAGTACTTC. The chain recombines TRBV27 with TRBJ2-7; 11 nucleotides agree with TRBD1. V gave up 6 bases and J gave up 6 bases; unmatched junction bases: 16. Germline V CDR1 and CDR2: MNHEY, SMNVEV (reference sequence). This CDR3 region has 17 residues.